This T cell receptor beta chain came from a study of shared clonotypes between healthy human individuals. Study in general: Researchers assigned three CD4 naive, three CD4 memory, two CD8 naive and one CD8 memory plate to each donor.

V shed 0 bases and J shed 2 bases, with 7 bases lying between them. This CDR3 region has 14 residues. The germline gives CDR1 SGHRS, CDR2 YFSETQ. Profiling relied on immunoSEQ multiplex PCR, and the TCRdb table lists in-frame clones only, not all of them. The sample yields about 680,000 clones, about 90% seen once. CD45RO-negative, CCR7-selected cells formed the naive CD8 fraction, which excluded terminally differentiated effector memory CD45RA+ cells. The rearrangement joins TRBV5-1 to TRBJ2-3; the D call may be TRBD1 or TRBD2 (5 bases each). Sequenced sample: naive CD8+ T cells sorted from blood. The source is a man aged 25 to 40 in good health. CDR3 sequence (DNA): TGCGCCAGCAGCTTGGCGGGGACCACAGATACGCAGTATTTT. Its protein product is CASSLAGTTDTQYF. Full variable domain (remainder filled in from reference TRBV5-1 and TRBJ2-3): KAGVTQTPRYLIKTRGQQVTLSCSPISGHRSVSWYQQTPGQGLQFLFEYFSETQRNKGNFPGRFSGRQFSNSRSEMNVSTLELGDSALYLCASSLAGTTDTQYFGPGTRLTVL.